The rows below give T cell receptor beta chains drawn from one sample of a study of control samples from healthy donors and cancer patients. TCRdb's copy holds only in-frame clones and misses some; the assay was immunoSEQ multiplex PCR. This table holds some 200,000 clones, around 93% found once. Sequenced: blood. These receptors were taken from a man aged 18-30 years in good health. CDR3s include the opening cysteine and the closing phenylalanine or tryptophan. A D gene is named only where the DNA matches it firmly. Where a row states a size, it is once, few, many or the class of an expanded clone; other rows omit it.

V gene	J gene	clone size	D gene	CDR3 protein	CDR3 DNA
TRBV18	TRBJ1-1	-	-	CASSPRLTGINTEAFF	TGTGCCAGCTCACCACGATTGACAGGCATAAACACTGAAGCTTTCTTT
TRBV27	TRBJ1-6	-	-	CASSLTGLRSPLHF	TGTGCCAGCAGTTTAACAGGGTTACGGTCACCCCTCCACTTT
TRBV6-1	TRBJ1-2	-	-	CASSEYWSSNYGYTF	TGTGCCAGCAGTGAATACTGGTCCAGTAACTATGGCTACACCTTC
TRBV12-3/TRBV12-4	TRBJ2-1	-	-	CASTPGSASEQFF	TGTGCCAGCACCCCGGGATCAGCTAGTGAGCAGTTCTTC
TRBV13	TRBJ2-2	-	-	CASSLRGNTGELFF	TGTGCCAGCAGCTTACGGGGGAACACCGGGGAGCTGTTTTTT
TRBV6-6	TRBJ1-2	few	TRBD1	CASSTTGGFDGYTF	TGTGCCAGCAGCACGACAGGGGGCTTCGACGGCTACACCTTC
TRBV10-3	TRBJ2-5	-	-	CAISGGAAATKKTQYF	TGTGCCATCAGTGGGGGGGCAGCGGCTACCAAGAAGACCCAGTACTTC
TRBV19	TRBJ2-3	-	-	CASSLDIASSTDTQYF	TGTGCCAGTAGCCTCGACATAGCTTCTAGCACAGATACGCAGTATTTT
TRBV19	TRBJ2-2	-	-	CASTPGSPGELFF	TGTGCCAGTACCCCAGGAAGTCCCGGGGAGCTGTTTTTT
TRBV6-6	TRBJ2-7	once	TRBD1	CASRGDRVPYEQYF	TGTGCCAGCCGCGGAGACAGGGTTCCCTACGAGCAGTACTTC
TRBV20-1	TRBJ2-1	-	-	CSAGLYNEQFF	TGCAGTGCCGGACTTTACAATGAGCAGTTCTTC
TRBV14	TRBJ2-1	-	TRBD2	CASSHGGAGGNEQFF	TGTGCCAGCAGCCACGGGGGGGCAGGTGGCAATGAGCAGTTCTTC
TRBV5-5	TRBJ1-2	-	-	CASSLGENYGYTF	TGTGCCAGCAGCTTGGGGGAGAACTATGGCTACACCTTC
TRBV5-1	TRBJ1-2	-	TRBD1	CASSLDGTGGRYGYTF	TGCGCCAGCAGCTTGGATGGGACAGGGGGCCGGTATGGCTACACCTTC
TRBV18	TRBJ1-1	-	-	CASSPVADTEAFF	TGTGCCAGCTCACCAGTGGCCGACACTGAAGCTTTCTTT
TRBV5-8	TRBJ1-4	-	-	CASSFRRLNLEKLFF	TGTGCCAGCAGCTTTCGGCGCTTAAACCTCGAAAAACTGTTTTTT
TRBV5-1	TRBJ2-7	once	-	CASSLVLGQENEQYF	TGCGCCAGCAGCTTGGTTTTGGGGCAGGAGAACGAGCAGTACTTC